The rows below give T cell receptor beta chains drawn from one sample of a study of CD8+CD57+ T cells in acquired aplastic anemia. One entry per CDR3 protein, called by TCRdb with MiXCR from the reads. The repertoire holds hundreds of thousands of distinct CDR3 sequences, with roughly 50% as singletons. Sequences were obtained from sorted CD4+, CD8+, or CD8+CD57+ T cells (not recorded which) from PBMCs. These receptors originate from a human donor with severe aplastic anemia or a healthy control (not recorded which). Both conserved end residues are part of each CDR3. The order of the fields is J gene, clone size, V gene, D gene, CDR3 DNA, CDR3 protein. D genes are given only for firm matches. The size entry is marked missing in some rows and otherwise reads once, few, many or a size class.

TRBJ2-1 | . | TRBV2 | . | TGTGCCAGCAGGGCCGGCCACAATGAGCAGTTCTTC | CASRAGHNEQFF
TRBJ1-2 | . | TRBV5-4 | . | TGTGCCAGCAGGGTGGGGCGCCTTGGCTACACCTTC | CASRVGRLGYTF
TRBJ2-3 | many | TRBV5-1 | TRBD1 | TGCGCCAGCAGCCGGGGACAGGGGGTAACCGCTAGCACAGATACGCAGTATTTT | CASSRGQGVTASTDTQYF
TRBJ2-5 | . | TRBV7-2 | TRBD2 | TGTGCCAGCAGCCCTAGGGCGGCCAGCGGGGCCCAAGAGACCCAGTACTTC | CASSPRAASGAQETQYF
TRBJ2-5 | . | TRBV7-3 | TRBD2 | TGTGCCAGCAGGACTAGCGGGGGCCTTCGAGAGACCCAGTACTTC | CASRTSGGLRETQYF
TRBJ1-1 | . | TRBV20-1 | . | TGCAGTGCCGCGGGACACCAGGACACTGAAGCTTTCTTT | CSAAGHQDTEAFF
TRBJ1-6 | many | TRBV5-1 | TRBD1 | TGCGCCAGCAGCTTGGAGGGACAGGGATCCGGGTCACCCCTCCACTTT | CASSLEGQGSGSPLHF
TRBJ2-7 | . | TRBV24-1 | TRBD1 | TGTGCCACCAGTGATTCGGGCAGACAGGGGGAGTCCTACGAGCAGTACTTC | CATSDSGRQGESYEQYF
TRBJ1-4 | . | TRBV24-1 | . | TGTGCCACCAGTGGGGGGGACATTAATGAAAAACTGTTTTTT | CATSGGDINEKLFF
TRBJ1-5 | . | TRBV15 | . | TGTGCCACCAGCAGAGGCACGTTCAAGCAGCCCCAGCATTTT | CATSRGTFKQPQHF
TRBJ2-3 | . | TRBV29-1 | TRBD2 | TGCAGCGTTGAAGATCCGACTAGCGGGGGGGCCACAGATACGCAGTATTTT | CSVEDPTSGGATDTQYF
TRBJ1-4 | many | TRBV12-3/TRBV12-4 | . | TGTGCCAGCAGTTTTTGGGGGGCAACTAATGAAAAACTGTTTTTT | CASSFWGATNEKLFF
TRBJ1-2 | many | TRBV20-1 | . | TGCAGTGCTAGAGATTCGAGGGGTTTCAGTGGCTACACCTTC | CSARDSRGFSGYTF
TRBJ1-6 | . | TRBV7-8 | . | TGTGCCAGCAGCTTCGGGTACTATAATTCACCCCTCCACTTT | CASSFGYYNSPLHF
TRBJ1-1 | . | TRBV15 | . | TGTGCCACCGAGCCGACAGGCTCCTACGAAGCTTTCTTT | CATEPTGSYEAFF
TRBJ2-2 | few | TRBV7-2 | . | TGTGCCAGCAGCTTGGTAGCGAGAACCGGGGAGCTGTTTTTT | CASSLVARTGELFF
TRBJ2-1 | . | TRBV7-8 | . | TGTGCCAGCAGCTTAGTTGGACTACGCAATGAGCAGTTCTTC | CASSLVGLRNEQFF
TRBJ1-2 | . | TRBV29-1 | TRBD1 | TGCAGCGTACGGACAGGCGACTATGGCTACACCTTC | CSVRTGDYGYTF
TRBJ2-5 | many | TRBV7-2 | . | TGTGCCAGCAGCTTTGCTCGAGACGGAGAAGAGACCCAGTACTTC | CASSFARDGEETQYF